The 27 T cell receptor beta chains given below trace back to one sample, sequenced in a study of T-cell reconstitution after alpha-beta-depleted transplantation in children. Unique molecular identifiers were incorporated during preparation of the TCRbeta library. In TCRdb, the PCR reads were re-called with MiXCR into one record per CDR3 protein. The table has approximately 650,000 distinct CDR3 sequences, over 10% seen once. The sample in question was PBMCs, obtained before TCRalphabeta/CD19-depleted stem cell transplant. The receptors stem from a girl aged 2 to 10 with congenital amegakaryocytic thrombocytopenia, due to receive a stem cell transplant.

The sample holds many counts of this clonotype. The chain links TRBV20-1 to TRBJ2-1; perhaps TRBD2 as D (5 bases). Germline assignment: CDR1 DFQATT and CDR2 SNEGSKA (reference sequence). Trimming removed 4 bases from V and 3 bases from J, with 10 bases in between. This CDR3 contains 13 residues. The CDR3 nucleotides read TGCAGTGCTACCGAACGGGGCTACAATGAGCAGTTCTTC. It encodes CSATERGYNEQFF.

This clonotype was seen only a few times. Here the CDR3 DNA reads TGCAGTGCTAGCACAGGGCTAAGCTCCTACGAGCAGTACTTC. This encodes CSASTGLSSYEQYF. The V call is TRBV20-1, the J call TRBJ2-7, with a weak D call TRBD1 (6 bases). Germline V gene sequence: CDR1 DFQATT, CDR2 SNEGSKA (reference sequence). The CDR3 runs to 14 residues. Trimming took off 3 bases at V and 0 bases at J, with 12 bases between the two ends.

The rearrangement uses TRBV5-1 and TRBJ2-1, with 10 bases fitting TRBD2. Germline V gene lookup returns CDR1 SGHRS and CDR2 YFSETQ. CDR3 length: 16 residues. V was pared by 0 bases and J by 10 bases, with 10 bases of the junction left unmatched. The CDR3 DNA reads TGCGCCAGCAGCTTGGTGGTAACTAGCGGGACTCGGGAGCAGTTCTTC. This gives the protein CASSLVVTSGTREQFF.

This clonotype was counted ten times or more. The J gene is TRBJ2-3, the V gene TRBV27; D remains unclear. V lost 3 bases and J 1 base, leaving 11 bases between the germline ends. In germline, CDR1 is MNHEY, CDR2 SMNVEV (reference sequence). This CDR3 has 15 amino acids. This CDR3 reads CASSFRPGGTDTQYF. In DNA, the CDR3 is TGTGCCAGCAGTTTCAGGCCCGGAGGCACAGATACGCAGTATTTT.

This clonotype was found a few times. The CDR3 DNA reads TGTGCCAGCAGCCTGGACATGGTGGAAGATACGCAGTATTTT. Translation: CASSLDMVEDTQYF. The chain uses TRBV11-2 and TRBJ2-3; D is possibly TRBD1 (5 bases). V was trimmed by 5 bases and J by 5 bases, leaving 14 bases between them. The CDR3 length is 14 residues. Germline V gene sequence: CDR1 SGHAT, CDR2 FQNNGV.

This clonotype has more than one count but fewer than ten. The chain carries TRBV20-1 and TRBJ1-1; TRBD1 is a possible D gene (6 bases). Between the trimmed V and J ends, which lost 6 bases and 7 bases, there was a span of 15 bases. This CDR3 comprises 12 residues. The germline V gene encodes CDR1 DFQATT and CDR2 SNEGSKA (reference sequence). The CDR3 coding sequence is TGCAGTGCCCTCCGACAGGTCGGTGAAGCTTTCTTT. Amino acid sequence: CSALRQVGEAFF.

At least ten counts were recorded for this clonotype. This chain joins TRBV5-1 and TRBJ2-1; TRBD2 aligns across 11 bases. Germline trimming cut 0 bases from V and 7 bases from J; bases unmatched to any gene: 3. The CDR3 runs to 15 residues. The germline V gene encodes CDR1 SGHRS and CDR2 YFSETQ. The CDR3 reads CASSLGLAGKNEQFF. For the CDR3, the DNA is TGCGCCAGCAGCTTGGGACTAGCGGGAAAAAATGAGCAGTTCTTC.

V and J are TRBV2 and TRBJ2-7; D gene uncertain. The CDR3 extends over 12 amino acids. From germline, CDR1 is SNHLY and CDR2 FYNNEI. V was trimmed by 10 bases and J by 3 bases, leaving 13 bases between them. The CDR3 DNA reads TGTGCCACCAATCCCCTACTCTACGAGCAGTACTTC. Translation: CATNPLLYEQYF.

This clonotype was seen at least ten times. V is TRBV6-1 and J is TRBJ2-3; D is perhaps TRBD2 (6 bases). CDR1 is MNHNS and CDR2 is SASEGT in the germline V gene. This CDR3 contains 14 residues. Trimming removed 6 bases from V and 0 bases from J, with 10 bases in between. The CDR3 sequence is CASRQRVSTDTQYF. In nucleotides, the CDR3 is TGTGCCAGCAGACAGCGGGTTAGCACAGATACGCAGTATTTT.

This clonotype was seen at least ten times. This sequence joins TRBV6-2 or TRBV6-3 and TRBJ2-7, with 7 bases matching TRBD2. The length of the CDR3 is 14 residues. CDR1 and CDR2 from the germline V gene are MNHEY and SVGEGT. The V gene end was trimmed by 6 bases and the J gene end by 4 bases; junction bases not matched to a gene: 9. The CDR3 DNA sequence: TGTGCCAGCAGCCAAGTGGGTAGCGGGTACGAGCAGTACTTC. It yields the protein CASSQVGSGYEQYF.

The sample holds a few counts of this clonotype. This chain uses TRBV27 with TRBJ2-3; no definite D call. From germline, CDR1 is MNHEY and CDR2 SMNVEV (reference sequence). The CDR3 contains 15 residues. V dropped 2 bases and J dropped 2 bases, with 11 bases sitting between them. The CDR3 sequence is CASSLAPSLTDTQYF. The CDR3 nucleotides read TGTGCCAGCAGTTTAGCCCCCTCTCTCACAGATACGCAGTATTTT.

This clonotype was seen many times. This chain uses TRBV10-3 with TRBJ1-4; 7 bases line up with TRBD1. The CDR3 length is 16 residues. V was clipped by 4 bases and J by 0 bases; unmatched bases: 5. CDR1 is ENHRY, CDR2 SYGVKD, per germline. The CDR3 here is CAISAAGGATNEKLFF. CDR3 DNA sequence: TGTGCCATCAGTGCGGCAGGGGGAGCAACTAATGAAAAACTGTTTTTT.

To note about this clonotype: Just one base apart from a much larger clone, this may be a read error. The chain carries TRBV27 and TRBJ2-2; no clear D. This CDR3 is built from 15 residues. Trimming took 0 bases from V and 7 from J, leaving 12 bases between them. The germline gives CDR1 MNHEY, CDR2 SMNVEV (reference sequence). The CDR3 DNA sequence: TGTGCCAGCAGTTTATCCTCTTGGCCATGCGGGGAGCTGTTTTTT. Its translation: CASSLSSWPCGELFF.

This clonotype turned up a few times. The V and J genes are TRBV5-1 and TRBJ2-7; perhaps TRBD1 as D (6 bases). From germline, CDR1 is SGHRS and CDR2 YFSETQ. The CDR3 covers 14 residues. The germline V and J ends were trimmed by 4 bases and 1 base, with 12 bases remaining between them. CDR3 region: CASSTQGDSYEQYF. The CDR3 DNA follows: TGCGCCAGCAGCACACAGGGCGATTCCTACGAGCAGTACTTC.

Ten or more counts support this clonotype. The chain combines TRBV11-2 with TRBJ1-1; D uncertain. CDR1 SGHAT and CDR2 FQNNGV come from the germline V gene. CDR3 size: 14 residues. V dropped 5 bases and J dropped 5 bases, with 15 bases sitting between them. The CDR3 loop is CASSLPNRKTEAFF. The CDR3 DNA is TGTGCCAGCAGCCTCCCAAACCGGAAGACTGAAGCTTTCTTT.

This clonotype was seen a handful of times. The chain carries TRBV20-1 and TRBJ2-1; D is tentatively TRBD1 or TRBD2 (5 bases each). CDR1 and CDR2 from the germline V gene are DFQATT and SNEGSKA (reference sequence). The V end was cut by 0 bases, the J end by 7 bases, with 22 bases between. The CDR3 extends over 17 amino acids. The CDR3 reads CSARDGPGRVGTNEQFF. The CDR3 region has the DNA TGCAGTGCTAGAGATGGGCCAGGGCGGGTGGGCACGAATGAGCAGTTCTTC.

This clonotype was observed at least ten times. The V call is TRBV20-1, the J call TRBJ2-1; 8 nucleotides line up with TRBD2. V shed 2 bases, J shed 2 bases, and the junction held 2 bases outside the gene matches. Per germline, CDR1 DFQATT and CDR2 SNEGSKA (reference sequence). This CDR3 spans 14 amino acids. The CDR3 region has the DNA TGCAGTGCTAGATTGACTAGCGCCTACAATGAGCAGTTCTTC. It codes for CSARLTSAYNEQFF.

Many counts were recorded for this clonotype. The V call is TRBV29-1, the J call TRBJ2-1; D may be TRBD1 (6 bases). V was shortened by 2 bases and J by 9 bases, with 11 bases between the two germline ends. This CDR3 region has 12 residues. The germline gives CDR1 SQVTM, CDR2 ANQGSEA. DNA for the CDR3: TGCAGCGTTGAAAGGGGGTCTAGTGAGCAGTTCTTC. Its translation is CSVERGSSEQFF.

This clonotype was found many times. The CDR3 DNA is TGTGCCATCAGTTCAAACCCGGCAGGGACTAGCGGGAGATCAAGGGATACGCAGTATTTT. Its translation: CAISSNPAGTSGRSRDTQYF. This chain joins TRBV10-3 and TRBJ2-3; the match to TRBD2 covers 14 bases. V was clipped by 5 bases and J by 6 bases; unmatched bases: 19. Germline CDR1 and CDR2: ENHRY and SYGVKD. The CDR3 extends over 20 amino acids.

V is TRBV20-1 and J is TRBJ2-3, with D possibly matching TRBD2 (6 bases). V was trimmed by 5 bases and J by 1 base, leaving 16 bases between them. CDR1 is DFQATT and CDR2 is SNEGSKA in the germline V gene (reference sequence). This CDR3 is 15 amino acids long. CDR3 in DNA: TGCAGTGCTGCGTCTCTAGCGACTCGCACAGATACGCAGTATTTT. This translates into CSAASLATRTDTQYF.

This clonotype occurred many times. The V and J genes are TRBV5-1 and TRBJ2-3; D gene uncertain. The germline V gene encodes CDR1 SGHRS and CDR2 YFSETQ. CDR3 size: 15 residues. Between the trimmed V and J ends, which lost 0 bases and 0 bases, there was a span of 8 bases. In DNA, the CDR3 is TGCGCCAGCAGCTTGGATAGCAGTAGCACAGATACGCAGTATTTT. It translates to CASSLDSSSTDTQYF.

This rearrangement joins TRBV5-1 to TRBJ2-1, with 7 bases that match TRBD1. Germline V gene sequence: CDR1 SGHRS, CDR2 YFSETQ. V shed 4 bases, J shed 4 bases, and the junction held 5 bases outside the gene matches. The CDR3 spans 14 residues. CDR3 in DNA: TGCGCCAGCAGCCGGGACAGAACATACAATGAGCAGTTCTTC. This translates into CASSRDRTYNEQFF.

V gene TRBV7-2 combines with J gene TRBJ2-1; no reliable D call. Deletions cut 3 bases from V and 5 bases from J, with 11 bases between. CDR3 length: 14 amino acids. The germline gives CDR1 SGHTA, CDR2 FQGNSA. The CDR3 DNA sequence: TGTGCCAGCAGCTTGTATGGCCGACACAATGAGCAGTTCTTC. Translating gives CASSLYGRHNEQFF.

This clonotype has just a few counts. The chain is built from TRBV7-2 and TRBJ2-5, with TRBD1 identical over 8 bases. The CDR3 consists of 16 residues. Germline trimming cut 1 base from V and 5 bases from J; bases unmatched to any gene: 9. Germline V gene sequence: CDR1 SGHTA, CDR2 FQGNSA. As DNA, the CDR3 is TGTGCCAGCAGCTTAGGGCATACAGGGGGGAGGGAGACCCAGTACTTC. Translating gives CASSLGHTGGRETQYF.

The chain employs TRBV5-1 and TRBJ2-3; D perhaps matches TRBD1 (6 bases). V was cut by 4 bases and J by 2 bases, with 20 bases left in between. Germline V gene sequence: CDR1 SGHRS, CDR2 YFSETQ. The CDR3 runs to 17 residues. The CDR3 DNA reads as TGCGCCAGCAGCCTCAGACAGGAACTCTCAATCACAGATACGCAGTATTTT. Translating it yields CASSLRQELSITDTQYF.

This clonotype was counted only a few times. The chain has TRBV5-1 and TRBJ2-1; D remains unclear. The V end was cut by 3 bases, the J end by 11 bases, with 18 bases between. From germline, CDR1 is SGHRS and CDR2 YFSETQ. CDR3 length: 14 amino acids. DNA of the CDR3: TGCGCCAGCAGCTCCATAAGCTTTGAGAGTCAGCAGTTCTTC. The encoded protein is CASSSISFESQQFF. The full variable domain, completed using reference TRBV5-1 and TRBJ2-1, is KAGVTQTPRYLIKTRGQQVTLSCSPISGHRSVSWYQQTPGQGLQFLFEYFSETQRNKGNFPGRFSGRQFSNSRSEMNVSTLELGDSALYLCASSSISFESQQFFGPGTRLTVL.

This clonotype was observed at least ten times. J is TRBJ2-1 and V is TRBV20-1, with TRBD1 matching 8 bases. The germline V gene has CDR1 DFQATT and CDR2 SNEGSKA (reference sequence). The J segment lost 15 bases and the V segment lost 6 bases, leaving 19 bases of the junction unmatched. This CDR3 is 14 amino acids long. CDR3 sequence (DNA): TGCAGTGCAAAAGGACAGGGTCGCCTAGAAAGAGGGTTCTTC. Its protein product is CSAKGQGRLERGFF.